This record concerns one T cell receptor beta chain sequence. Antigen specificity is unknown. Germline V gene lookup returns CDR1 MGHDK and CDR2 SYGVNS. This CDR3 has 13 amino acids. Trimming removed 6 bases from V and 2 bases from J; junction bases left unmatched: 2. Patients were excluded for autoimmune disease history or systemic immunosuppression. Assay used: immunoSEQ multiplex PCR; TCRdb lists only in-frame clones, some missing. The sample lists around 62,000 clones; approximately 86% were seen once. This sample was taken from a study of OX40 agonist ivuxolimab in advanced cancers. Study results and limitations: Partly responding patients at 0.1-3.0 mg/kg showed some of the smallest clonal expansion. Both CD4+ and CD8+ T cell populations in blood had undergone clonal expansion by week 6 at 0.1 to 3.0 mg/kg.

This TCR was sampled from an adult with an advanced solid tumor such as melanoma, head and neck, liver or kidney cancer. The sequencing here drew on CD4+ or CD8+ T cells sorted from blood, taken in a trial of the OX40 agonist ivuxolimab. V is TRBV25-1 and J is TRBJ2-3; TRBD2 matches 7 bases. CDR3 bases: TGTGCCAGCAGATGGGACTACACAGATACGCAGTATTTT. Its protein is CASRWDYTDTQYF.